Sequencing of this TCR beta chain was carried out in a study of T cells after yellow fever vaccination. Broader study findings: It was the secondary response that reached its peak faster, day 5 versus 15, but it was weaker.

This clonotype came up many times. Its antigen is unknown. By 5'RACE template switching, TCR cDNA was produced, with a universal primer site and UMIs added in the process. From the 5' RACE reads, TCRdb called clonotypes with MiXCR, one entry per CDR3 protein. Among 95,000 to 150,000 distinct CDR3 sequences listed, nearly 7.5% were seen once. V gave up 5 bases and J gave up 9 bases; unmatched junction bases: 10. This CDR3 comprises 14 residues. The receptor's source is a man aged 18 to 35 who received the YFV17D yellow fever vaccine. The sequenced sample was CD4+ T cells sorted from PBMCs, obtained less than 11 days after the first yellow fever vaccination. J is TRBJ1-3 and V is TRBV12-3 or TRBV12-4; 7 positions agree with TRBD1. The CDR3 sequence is CASSPTTGSGTIYF. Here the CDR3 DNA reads TGTGCCAGCAGTCCTACGACAGGGTCGGGCACCATATATTTT.